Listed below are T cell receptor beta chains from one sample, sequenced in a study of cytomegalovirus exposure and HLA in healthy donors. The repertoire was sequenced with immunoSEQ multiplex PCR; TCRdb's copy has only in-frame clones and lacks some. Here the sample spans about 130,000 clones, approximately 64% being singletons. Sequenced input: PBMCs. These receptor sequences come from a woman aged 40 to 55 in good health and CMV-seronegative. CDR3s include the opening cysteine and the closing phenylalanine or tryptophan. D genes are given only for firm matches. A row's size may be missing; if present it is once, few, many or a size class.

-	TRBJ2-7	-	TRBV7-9	CASRGDFALNEQYF	TGTGCCAGCAGGGGGGACTTTGCCCTCAACGAGCAGTACTTC
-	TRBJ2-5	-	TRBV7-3	CASSLIASPGETQYF	TGTGCCAGCAGCTTAATAGCCTCCCCGGGAGAGACCCAGTACTTC
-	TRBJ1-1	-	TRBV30	CAWSVVNTEAFF	TGTGCCTGGAGCGTAGTGAACACTGAAGCTTTCTTT
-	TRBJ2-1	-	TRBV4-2	CASSQEVNEVLGNNEQFF	TGTGCCAGCAGCCAAGAAGTTAATGAGGTCCTAGGAAACAATGAGCAGTTCTTC
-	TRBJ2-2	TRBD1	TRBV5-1	CASSLAAGGDTGELFF	TGCGCCAGCAGCTTGGCGGCAGGGGGCGACACCGGGGAGCTGTTTTTT
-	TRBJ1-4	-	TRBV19	CASSATAGAQYEKLFF	TGTGCCAGTTCGGCTACCGCGGGAGCGCAGTATGAAAAACTGTTTTTT
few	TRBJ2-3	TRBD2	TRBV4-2	CASSIGGGDADTQYF	TGTGCCAGCAGCATAGGCGGGGGGGACGCAGATACGCAGTATTTT
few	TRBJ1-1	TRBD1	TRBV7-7	CASSLGIYPGGTEAFF	TGTGCCAGCAGCTTAGGGATCTATCCAGGGGGGACTGAAGCTTTCTTT
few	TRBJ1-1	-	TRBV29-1	CSAVRRSNTEAFF	TGCAGCGCAGTTCGACGGAGTAACACTGAAGCTTTCTTT
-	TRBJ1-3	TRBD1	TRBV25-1	CASSVAGTAIGNTIYF	TGTGCCAGCAGTGTCGCCGGGACAGCAATCGGAAACACCATATATTTT
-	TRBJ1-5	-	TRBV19	CASSHRGGGNQPQHF	TGTGCCAGTAGTCACCGGGGAGGGGGCAATCAGCCCCAGCATTTT
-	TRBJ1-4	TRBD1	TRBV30	CAWSPAGQGYEKLFF	TGTGCCTGGAGTCCCGCCGGACAGGGTTATGAAAAACTGTTTTTT
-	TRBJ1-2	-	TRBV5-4	CASTFAGLEDGYTF	TGTGCCAGCACCTTCGCGGGCTTAGAGGATGGCTACACCTTC
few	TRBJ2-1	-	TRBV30	CAWVLAGPLGEQFF	TGTGCCTGGGTACTGGCGGGCCCTTTAGGAGAGCAGTTCTTC
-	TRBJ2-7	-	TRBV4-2	CASSSGYEQYF	TGTGCCAGCAGCTCGGGGTACGAGCAGTACTTC
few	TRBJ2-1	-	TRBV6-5	CASSYQGRNEQFF	TGTGCCAGCAGTTACCAGGGAAGAAATGAGCAGTTCTTC
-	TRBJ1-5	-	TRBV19	CASSSNGGAYSNQPQHF	TGTGCCAGTAGTTCTAATGGCGGAGCTTATAGCAATCAGCCCCAGCATTTT
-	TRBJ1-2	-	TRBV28	CASRPGSAYGYTF	TGTGCCAGCAGACCGGGATCGGCGTATGGCTACACCTTC
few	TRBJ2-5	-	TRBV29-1	CSVEDGRTQETQYF	TGCAGCGTTGAAGATGGGCGGACTCAAGAGACCCAGTACTTC
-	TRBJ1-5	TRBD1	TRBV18	CASSPGTENQPQHF	TGTGCCAGCTCCCCTGGGACAGAGAATCAGCCCCAGCATTTT
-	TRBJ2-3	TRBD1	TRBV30	CAWDTGQGNTDTQYF	TGTGCCTGGGATACGGGACAGGGCAACACAGATACGCAGTATTTT
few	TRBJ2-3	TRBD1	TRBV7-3	CASSLTGGTDTQYF	TGTGCCAGCAGCTTGACAGGGGGCACAGATACGCAGTATTTT